These 32 T cell receptor beta chains came from one sample sequenced in a study of T cells in Graves' hyperthyroidism and ophthalmopathy. Amplification yielded TCR beta CDR3 regions, with RNA transcripts as the source. Primed by the HTBI set, a first-round RT-PCR was run on the TCR CDR3. TCRdb used MiXCR to reprocess the multiplex PCR reads, holding one entry per CDR3 protein. This table has about 53,000 distinct CDR3 sequences, approximately 50% appearing once. Sequencing was carried out using blood. The receptors stem from a woman in her thirties with Graves' ophthalmopathy.

In this sample, this clonotype turned up many times. The chain combines TRBV2 with TRBJ2-7, with D uncertain. CDR1 is SNHLY and CDR2 is FYNNEI in the germline V gene. CDR3 length: 15 amino acids. With 7 bases removed from V and 9 bases from J, the gap between germline ends came to 25 bases. The CDR3 loop reads CASKLSGQRLMGQYF. The CDR3 nucleotides read TGTGCCAGCAAGCTGTCGGGCCAGAGGCTAATGGGGCAGTACTTC.

The V and J genes are TRBV20-1 and TRBJ2-5; 9 bases are shared with TRBD2. This CDR3 contains 15 residues. With V trimmed by 6 bases and J by 5 bases, 13 bases remained unmatched. Germline CDR1 is DFQATT and CDR2 is SNEGSKA (reference sequence). The CDR3 protein is CSAEGSGLAYETQYF. CDR3 nucleotides: TGCAGTGCCGAGGGGTCCGGACTAGCGTATGAGACCCAGTACTTC.

This clonotype was observed at least ten times. The rearrangement joins TRBV6-1 to TRBJ2-3; 9 nucleotides agree with TRBD1. J gave up 3 bases and V 4 bases, and 2 bases lay outside the gene matches. The V gene's germline CDR1 is MNHNS and CDR2 SASEGT. This CDR3 has 14 amino acids. CDR3 protein: CASSGDRETDTQYF. DNA of the CDR3: TGTGCCAGCAGTGGGGACAGGGAGACAGATACGCAGTATTTT.

In regard to this clonotype: At one end the junction does not follow the germline gene, possibly because of a read error. This chain links TRBV20-1 with TRBJ2-2; either TRBD1 or TRBD2 may supply D (5 bases each). Germline V gives CDR1 DFQATT, CDR2 SNEGSKA (reference sequence). There are 13 residues in the CDR3. The CDR3, as DNA: TGCAGTGCCGGGGACCCTAGGACCTGGGAACTGTTTTTT. It codes for CSAGDPRTWELFF.

The chain couples TRBV20-1 to TRBJ2-7; TRBD2 aligns across 8 bases. V was pared by 0 bases and J by 2 bases, with 6 bases of the junction left unmatched. CDR3 size: 15 residues. Germline values: CDR1 DFQATT, CDR2 SNEGSKA (reference sequence). The CDR3 loop reads CSARELAESAYEQYF. The CDR3, as DNA: TGCAGTGCTAGAGAACTAGCGGAGAGTGCCTACGAGCAGTACTTC.

This clonotype was seen repeatedly, ten times or more. CDR3 in DNA: TGTGCCAGCAACGGTAGACTGTCCTACGAGCAGTACTTC. Amino acids: CASNGRLSYEQYF. The chain joins TRBV2 to TRBJ2-7; no firm D call. V was clipped by 7 bases and J by 1 base, with 11 bases between them. In germline, CDR1 is SNHLY, CDR2 FYNNEI. This CDR3 has 13 residues.

On this clonotype itself: This may be a read error: a much more frequent sequence differs by one nucleotide. The conserved phenylalanine or tryptophan is not found at the CDR3 terminus, so this likely reflects a read error. The chain combines TRBV6-1 with TRBJ1-4; no clear D. The length of the CDR3 is 14 residues. Looked up from germline, CDR1 is MNHNS and CDR2 is SASEGT. This CDR3 reads CASSESSLDERLFV. The CDR3, as DNA: TGTGCCAGCAGTGAAAGCAGTCTAGATGAAAGACTGTTTGTT.

In its sample, this clonotype is medium-sized. The chain recombines TRBV25-1 with TRBJ1-4; the D is unclear. Germline CDR1 MGHDK, CDR2 SYGVNS. V was trimmed by 4 bases and J by 4 bases, leaving 7 bases between them. The CDR3 runs to 13 residues. The CDR3 spells CASSAGDNEKLFF. CDR3 sequence (DNA): TGTGCCAGCAGTGCGGGTGATAATGAAAAACTGTTTTTT.

There are a few counts of this clonotype. The rearrangement joins TRBV6-1 to TRBJ1-1; weak D call: TRBD1 (6 bases). This CDR3 spans 12 amino acids. Germline loops: CDR1 MNHNS, CDR2 SASEGT. The germline V and J ends were trimmed by 10 bases and 1 base, with 10 bases remaining between them. The CDR3 nucleotides read TGTGCCACCGCGACAGGGAACACTGAAGCTTTCTTT. Residues: CATATGNTEAFF.

This clonotype counts as medium-sized. The chain recombines TRBV29-1 with TRBJ2-7, with TRBD1 as a possible D gene (5 bases). CDR1 SQVTM and CDR2 ANQGSEA come from the germline V gene. The CDR3 is made up of 12 amino acids. Trimming left V 3 bases short and J 6 bases short, with 12 bases between. CDR3 protein: CSVEEGAAEQYF. The CDR3 nucleotides are TGCAGCGTTGAGGAAGGGGCTGCCGAGCAGTACTTC.

On this clonotype itself: Relative to the germline gene, one junction end is altered; a read error may explain this. The CDR3: CANSEMITIQPQHF. CDR3 nucleotides: TGTGCCAATAGTGAAATGATTACTATTCAGCCCCAGCATTTT. V gene TRBV19 combines with J gene TRBJ1-5; no reliable D call. Germline V gene sequence: CDR1 LNHDA, CDR2 SQIVND (reference sequence). The CDR3 is 14 residues long.

In this sample, this clonotype turned up many times. This chain joins TRBV24-1 and TRBJ2-3, with D maybe TRBD2 (7 bases). This CDR3 contains 12 residues. Trimming pared 9 bases from V and 8 bases from J, leaving 14 bases between. Looked up from germline, CDR1 is KGHDR and CDR2 is SFDVKD. This CDR3 reads CATRGRGGTQYF. The DNA for the CDR3 is TGTGCCACCCGCGGGAGAGGGGGTACGCAGTATTTT.

This clonotype came up many times. The rearrangement links TRBV6-1 to TRBJ1-1, with no clear D. Between the trimmed V and J ends, which lost 2 bases and 5 bases, there was a span of 12 bases. The germline CDR1 and CDR2 sequences are MNHNS and SASEGT. CDR3 length equals 14 residues. CDR3 in DNA: TGTGCCAGCAGTGAACTTTTTATAAGAACTGAAGCTTTCTTT. This sequence encodes CASSELFIRTEAFF.

This clonotype showed up just once. The J gene is TRBJ2-1, the V gene TRBV24-1, with TRBD2 identical over 13 bases. J was trimmed by 10 bases and V by 4 bases; bases with no gene match: 3. Looked up from germline, CDR1 is KGHDR and CDR2 is SFDVKD. This CDR3 has 14 residues. CDR3 residues: CATSEQGLAGEQFF. The CDR3 DNA is TGTGCCACCAGTGAACAGGGACTAGCGGGAGAGCAGTTCTTC.

This clonotype was recorded many times. The chain couples TRBV20-1 to TRBJ2-5, with a possible D match to TRBD2 (6 bases). The CDR3 runs to 15 residues. The germline V gene encodes CDR1 DFQATT and CDR2 SNEGSKA (reference sequence). V gave up 1 base and J gave up 2 bases, with 14 bases separating them. This chain's CDR3 is CSARAPGLRQETQYF. The CDR3 bases are TGCAGTGCTAGAGCCCCGGGACTCCGGCAAGAGACCCAGTACTTC.

A word on this clonotype: A much larger clone differs from this one at a single base, so this may be a read error. This chain links TRBV7-3 with TRBJ2-3; no definite D call. V was pared by 10 bases and J by 2 bases, with 16 bases between. The CDR3 contains 14 residues. Germline CDR1 reads SGHTA; CDR2 reads FQGTGA. CDR3 amino acids: CANSLSPSTDTQYF. Written as DNA, the CDR3 is TGTGCCAACAGTTTATCCCCATCCACAGATACGCAGTATTTT.

Details on this clonotype: One end of the junction fails to match germline, which may point to a read error. The V and J genes are TRBV28 and TRBJ2-1; D possibly corresponds to TRBD1 (5 bases). The CDR3 spans 14 residues. In germline, CDR1 is MDHEN, CDR2 SYDVKM. The CDR3 DNA is TGTGTCAGCAGTTTAGGGGCACTCTACAATGAGCAGTTCTTC. It translates to CVSSLGALYNEQFF.

The rearrangement uses TRBV24-1 and TRBJ2-1; 11 bases match TRBD2. The V segment lost 5 bases and the J segment 7 bases; nucleotides outside the gene matches: 12. Germline V lookup: CDR1 KGHDR, CDR2 SFDVKD. The CDR3 totals 17 residues. The CDR3 DNA reads as TGTGCCACCAGTGGCGGACTAGCGGGCCAATACGGAAATGAGCAGTTCTTC. Translation: CATSGGLAGQYGNEQFF.

This clonotype was recorded at least ten times. The V gene is TRBV5-1, the J gene TRBJ2-5; D might be TRBD1 (6 bases). The V end lost 1 base, the J end lost 1 base, and 8 bases lay between the germline ends. Per germline, CDR1 SGHRS and CDR2 YFSETQ. The length of the CDR3 is 14 residues. CDR3 protein: CASSLSDSQETQYF. The DNA for the CDR3 is TGCGCCAGCAGCTTGTCGGACAGCCAAGAGACCCAGTACTTC.

The chain is built from TRBV19 and TRBJ1-5; D call uncertain. There are 13 residues in the CDR3. Germline V lookup: CDR1 LNHDA, CDR2 SQIVND (reference sequence). The V end was cut by 3 bases, the J end by 12 bases, with 15 bases between. CDR3 nucleotides: TGTGCCAGTAGTATGTCTCGCATGGGGTTCCAGCATTTT. Translating it yields CASSMSRMGFQHF.

On this clonotype itself: A read error may explain this, as a much larger clone is one base away. The chain employs TRBV28 and TRBJ2-7; D perhaps matches TRBD2 (6 bases). The V end lost 7 bases, the J end lost 2 bases, and 18 bases lay between the germline ends. The CDR3 spans 15 residues. Per the germline V gene, CDR1 is MDHEN and CDR2 is SYDVKM. The CDR3 here is CASIGAGSFAYEQYF. The CDR3, as DNA: TGTGCCAGCATAGGAGCGGGTTCTTTTGCCTACGAGCAGTACTTC.

Worth noting for this clonotype: This likely comes from a read error, as the CDR3 has no conserved phenylalanine or tryptophan at its end. V and J are TRBV2 and TRBJ1-1; D might be TRBD1 (6 bases). This CDR3 has 15 residues. The V gene's germline CDR1 is SNHLY and CDR2 FYNNEI. The CDR3 coding sequence is TGTGCCAGCGGTGAAGGGGGGGGGGCGCGTACTGAAGCTTTCTGT. It encodes CASGEGGGARTEAFC.

This clonotype was seen at least ten times. The chain carries TRBV19 and TRBJ2-7; 7 nucleotides match TRBD2. Unmatched junction bases numbered 7, after V lost 5 bases and J lost 6 bases. The germline V gene encodes CDR1 LNHDA and CDR2 SQIVND (reference sequence). The CDR3 totals 13 residues. CDR3 sequence: CASSYTGGVEQYF. The CDR3 coding sequence is TGTGCCAGTAGTTATACGGGAGGAGTCGAGCAGTACTTC.

As for this clonotype: One junction end does not reproduce the germline sequence, and a read error may be involved. V is TRBV5-5 and J is TRBJ1-5; D possibly corresponds to TRBD1 (5 bases). CDR3 length: 15 residues. The V gene's germline CDR1 is SGHKS and CDR2 YYEKEE (reference sequence). CDR3 sequence reads: CASSLVGQGVKTQHF. The CDR3 nucleotides read TGCGCCAGCAGCTTGGTAGGGCAGGGTGTTAAGACCCAGCATTTT.

The CDR3 DNA reads TGTGCCAGCAGCTCTCGGACAGGGGGATACGAGCAGTACTTC. It yields the protein CASSSRTGGYEQYF. The chain is built from TRBV9 and TRBJ2-7, with 10 bases fitting TRBD1. CDR3 length: 14 amino acids. Looked up from germline, CDR1 is SGDLS and CDR2 is YYNGEE. V trimming: 4 bases; J trimming: 4 bases; junction bases outside the gene matches: 5.

The chain recombines TRBV5-1 with TRBJ2-7, with 8 bases aligning to TRBD2. The V gene end was trimmed by 0 bases and the J gene end by 6 bases; junction bases not matched to a gene: 8. This CDR3 has 15 residues. Germline V gives CDR1 SGHRS, CDR2 YFSETQ. CDR3 sequence (DNA): TGCGCCAGCAGCTTGGATGAACTAGCGGAATCCGAGCAGTACTTC. Amino acid sequence: CASSLDELAESEQYF.

The chain uses TRBV5-4 and TRBJ2-3; D gene ambiguous. Germline CDR1 reads SGHNT; CDR2 reads YYREEE (reference sequence). The CDR3 has 13 residues. Trimming took 0 bases from V and 4 from J, leaving 6 bases between them. The CDR3 protein is CASSLAGSDTQYF. The CDR3 DNA is TGTGCCAGCAGCTTGGCGGGTTCAGATACGCAGTATTTT.

The chain combines TRBV11-3 with TRBJ1-4; no definite D call. The CDR3 has 15 residues. Germline V gene data show CDR1 as SGHNT and CDR2 as YENEEA. V was shortened by 1 base and J by 8 bases, with 14 bases between the two germline ends. The CDR3 bases are TGTGCCAGCAGCTTAGCTAGCGGGAGTAGGGAAAAACTGTTTTTT. This translates into CASSLASGSREKLFF.

The V and J genes are TRBV20-1 and TRBJ2-7; 8 bases line up with TRBD2. After removal of 6 bases from V and 5 bases from J, the junction contained 15 bases not matched to a gene. This CDR3 has 15 amino acids. From germline, CDR1 is DFQATT and CDR2 SNEGSKA (reference sequence). CDR3 nucleotides: TGCAGTGCGGACCGGACAAGCGGGAGTGCCAACGAGCAGTACTTC. This sequence encodes CSADRTSGSANEQYF.

This clonotype was detected ten times or more. The V gene is TRBV10-1, the J gene TRBJ1-4; D possibly corresponds to TRBD1 (5 bases). Germline V gene lookup returns CDR1 WNHNN and CDR2 SYGVQD (reference sequence). Between the trimmed V and J ends, which lost 3 bases and 10 bases, there was a span of 18 bases. This CDR3 has 15 residues. CDR3 nucleotides: TGCGCCAGCAGTGAACGGGACCCCGGGGCCGGAAAACTGTTTTTT. Its protein product is CASSERDPGAGKLFF.

This clonotype has at least ten counts. CDR3 loop: CASSGQGAGNQPQHF. CDR3 coding DNA: TGTGCCAGCAGTGGACAGGGAGCGGGCAATCAGCCCCAGCATTTT. The chain recombines TRBV6-1 with TRBJ1-5; 7 bases match TRBD1. Germline CDR1 is MNHNS and CDR2 is SASEGT. The length of the CDR3 is 15 residues. With V trimmed by 4 bases and J by 2 bases, 5 bases remained unmatched.

The chain carries TRBV24-1 and TRBJ2-1, with TRBD1 identical over 9 bases. Germline CDR1 is KGHDR and CDR2 is SFDVKD. The CDR3 has 14 amino acids. Trimming cost V 7 bases and J 12 bases; bases outside gene matches: 12. CDR3: CATSRTGAEGGQFF. Here the CDR3 DNA reads TGTGCCACCAGCCGGACAGGGGCTGAAGGTGGGCAGTTCTTC.